These T cell receptor beta chains were read from a single sample in a study of human T cells and chemical hapten exposure. One entry per CDR3 protein, called by TCRdb with MiXCR from the RACE reads. The sample contains around 340,000 distinct CDR3 sequences, roughly 6.9% of which appear only once. The starting material was whole blood, obtained in connection with sensitization to the hapten diphenylcyclopropenone (DPC). Receptors originate from a woman under 30 with alopecia areata. Some clones in this sample may be carry-over from other donors' samples. CDR3s include the opening cysteine and the closing phenylalanine or tryptophan. The order of the fields is V gene, J gene, clone size, D gene, CDR3 protein, CDR3 DNA. The D gene is left open where the match is weak. The size field is filled for only some rows; it gives once, few, many or a size class.

>TRBV7-9|TRBJ2-1|many|.
CASSLAVKGWFF
TGTGCCAGCAGCTTAGCGGTGAAGGGATGGTTCTTC
>TRBV5-1|TRBJ2-5|.|.
CASSLGGARRETQYF
TGCGCCAGCAGCTTAGGAGGGGCCCGTCGAGAGACCCAGTACTTC
>TRBV4-3|TRBJ2-7|few|TRBD1
CASSQAPGQGGYEQYF
TGCGCCAGCAGCCAAGCCCCGGGACAGGGCGGGTACGAGCAGTACTTC
>TRBV6-5|TRBJ1-1|few|.
CASSFLFGVVPTEAFF
TGTGCCAGCAGTTTCTTGTTCGGTGTGGTACCCACTGAAGCTTTCTTT
>TRBV12-3/TRBV12-4|TRBJ2-2|many|TRBD1
CASSPRQGYGELFF
TGTGCCAGCAGCCCTCGACAGGGATACGGGGAGCTGTTTTTT
>TRBV10-3|TRBJ2-1|many|.
CAISFGNEQFF
TGTGCCATCAGTTTTGGGAATGAGCAGTTCTTC
>TRBV27|TRBJ1-2|.|.
CARLERVSDGYTF
TGTGCCAGGCTAGAACGGGTTAGCGATGGCTACACCTTC
>TRBV4-1|TRBJ2-1|many|TRBD2
CASSRGLAGNLYNEQFF
TGCGCCAGCAGCCGGGGACTAGCGGGGAACCTCTACAATGAGCAGTTCTTC
>TRBV24-1|TRBJ1-2|many|TRBD1
CATSDYRTGGDNYGYTF
TGTGCCACCAGTGATTACCGGACAGGGGGCGATAACTATGGCTACACCTTC
>TRBV7-8|TRBJ1-2|.|.
CASSAETWTVSYGYTF
TGTGCCAGCAGCGCCGAGACCTGGACAGTTTCCTATGGCTACACCTTC
>TRBV6-2/TRBV6-3|TRBJ2-3|many|.
CASSADTDTQYF
TGTGCCAGCAGTGCCGACACAGATACGCAGTATTTT
>TRBV4-3|TRBJ2-3|many|.
CASSQDWGRTDTQYF
TGCGCCAGCAGCCAAGATTGGGGGCGCACAGATACGCAGTATTTT
>TRBV9|TRBJ2-3|once|TRBD2
CASSAEGLAGGTDTQYF
TGTGCCAGCAGCGCCGAAGGACTAGCGGGGGGTACAGATACGCAGTATTTT
>TRBV10-3|TRBJ1-2|few|.
CAISESSGYDGYTF
TGTGCCATCAGTGAGTCGTCGGGTTACGATGGCTACACCTTC
>TRBV20-1|TRBJ2-7|few|.
CSASWSLTGHEQYF
TGCAGTGCTTCCTGGTCGCTGACGGGCCACGAGCAGTACTTC
>TRBV12-3/TRBV12-4|TRBJ1-2|many|.
CASSLVGLSNYGYTF
TGTGCCAGCAGTTTGGTGGGGCTATCTAACTATGGCTACACCTTC
>TRBV20-1|TRBJ2-1|many|TRBD1
CSATGQHSYNEQFF
TGCAGTGCCACGGGACAGCACTCCTACAATGAGCAGTTCTTC
>TRBV12-3/TRBV12-4|TRBJ2-7|few|TRBD1
CASSPDLTGTSWEQYF
TGTGCCAGCAGTCCCGACTTGACAGGGACCTCCTGGGAGCAGTACTTC
>TRBV19|TRBJ2-3|few|.
CASSMGGVDTQYF
TGTGCCAGTAGTATGGGTGGGGTAGATACGCAGTATTTT
>TRBV6-2/TRBV6-3|TRBJ1-6|few|.
CASSYPTVGTESPLHF
TGTGCCAGCAGTTACCCGACTGTGGGAACGGAATCACCCCTCCACTTT
>TRBV12-3/TRBV12-4|TRBJ1-1|many|TRBD1
CASNSGGWRGTEAFF
TGTGCCAGCAACTCAGGGGGCTGGCGGGGCACTGAAGCTTTCTTT
>TRBV4-1|TRBJ1-2|few|TRBD1
CASSQGQPPNYGYTF
TGCGCCAGCAGCCAGGGACAGCCCCCCAACTATGGCTACACCTTC
>TRBV2|TRBJ2-1|.|TRBD2
CASLTSGNEQFF
TGTGCCAGCCTAACTAGCGGGAATGAGCAGTTCTTC
>TRBV12-3/TRBV12-4|TRBJ1-1|few|.
CASSVSAGMDTEAFF
TGTGCCAGCAGTGTGAGTGCAGGTATGGACACTGAAGCTTTCTTT
>TRBV11-2|TRBJ1-1|many|.
CASSPRESQNTEAFF
TGTGCCAGCAGTCCCAGGGAGAGTCAGAACACTGAAGCTTTCTTT
>TRBV6-2/TRBV6-3|TRBJ1-6|few|.
CASSYSWGYNSPLHF
TGTGCCAGCAGTTACAGCTGGGGTTATAATTCACCCCTCCACTTT
>TRBV6-1|TRBJ2-7|few|.
CASSDFPGRDEQYF
TGTGCCAGCAGTGACTTCCCGGGACGAGACGAGCAGTACTTC
>TRBV4-3|TRBJ2-1|many|TRBD2
CASSQGKGLVYNEQFF
TGCGCCAGCAGCCAAGGGAAAGGACTAGTGTACAATGAGCAGTTCTTC
>TRBV12-3/TRBV12-4|TRBJ1-5|.|.
CATSTSEQPQHF
TGTGCCACCAGTACGTCCGAGCAGCCCCAGCATTTT
>TRBV7-2|TRBJ1-6|few|.
CASSKWVGEMSYNSPLHF
TGTGCCAGCAGTAAATGGGTAGGGGAAATGTCCTATAATTCACCCCTCCACTTT
>TRBV4-3|TRBJ1-1|few|.
CASSQDKGTEAFF
TGCGCCAGCAGCCAAGACAAGGGGACTGAAGCTTTCTTT